The entry that follows covers one T cell receptor (beta chain) sequence. cDNA prepared by RNA extraction and subsequent reverse transcription served as the template for sequencing. TCRdb keeps only in-frame clones here, not all; method: immunoSEQ multiplex PCR. The table has around 170,000 clones, roughly 46% seen once; the top ten hold roughly 9.1%. This record belongs to a study of CD8+ T cells in alopecia areata. Looking at the study overall: Scoring treated patients' severity relied on the percentage of scalp area affected.

The treatment denotes: oral pan-JAK inhibitor, 5-10 mg twice daily. The TCR originated in a human donor with alopecia areata. The specimen was CD8+ T cells sorted from blood, collected around week 54, from a patient treated with tofacitinib.

The CDR3: CASSSGGYEQYF. CDR3 DNA: TGTGCCAGCAGCTCTGGGGGCTACGAGCAGTACTTC. The chain employs TRBV5-6 and TRBJ2-7; D is tentatively TRBD1 or TRBD2 (5 bases each). CDR1 is SGHDT, CDR2 YYEEEE, per germline. The CDR3 spans 12 residues. The V gene lost 3 bases and the J gene lost 3 bases, with 7 bases spanning the gap.